The source of this T cell receptor (beta chain) is a study of identical twins. Whole-study findings and limits: Surplus twin overlap in beta out-of-frame sequences was less pronounced. In drawing conclusions, the study used cross-sectional statistical analysis and did not follow the same donors.

cDNA molecules carried unique molecular identifiers, and template switching added a universal primer site. TCRdb called the 5' RACE reads again in MiXCR, with one record for every CDR3 protein. The sample records 1.5 million to 2 million distinct CDR3 sequences, under 35% being singletons. This clonotype was recorded only once. Its antigen is unidentified. CDR3 length equals 19 residues. Germline V CDR1 and CDR2: LGHDT, YNNKEL (reference sequence). The source material was cord blood. The V gene is TRBV3-1, the J gene TRBJ2-1; no clear D gene. The closer fit of TRBJ2-7 to the DNA end suggests the J call may be wrong. This TCR was recovered from a newborn girl in good health. The CDR3 nucleotides read TGTGCCAGCAGCCAAAGTCCCCACTCGTCGCCCTTCTCCTACAATGAGCAGTACTTC. Protein sequence: CASSQSPHSSPFSYNEQYF.